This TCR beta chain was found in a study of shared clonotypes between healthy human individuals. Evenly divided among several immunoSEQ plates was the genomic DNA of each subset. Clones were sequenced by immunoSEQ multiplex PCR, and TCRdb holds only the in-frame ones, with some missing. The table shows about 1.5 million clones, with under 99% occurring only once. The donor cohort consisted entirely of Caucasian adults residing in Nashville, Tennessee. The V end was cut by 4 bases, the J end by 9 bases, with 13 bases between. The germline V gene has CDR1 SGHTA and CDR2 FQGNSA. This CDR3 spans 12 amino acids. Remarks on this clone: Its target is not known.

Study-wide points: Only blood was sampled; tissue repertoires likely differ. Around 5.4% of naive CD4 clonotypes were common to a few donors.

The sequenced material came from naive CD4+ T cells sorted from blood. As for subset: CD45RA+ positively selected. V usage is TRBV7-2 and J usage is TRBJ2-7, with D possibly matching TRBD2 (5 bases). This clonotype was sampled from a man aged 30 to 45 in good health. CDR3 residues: CASSSLATMQYF. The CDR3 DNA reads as TGTGCCAGCAGCTCTCTAGCAACAATGCAGTACTTC.